This T cell receptor beta chain is drawn from a study of T cells in tuberculosis. Study at large: CD1B tetramers identified T cells specific for mycobacterial lipid GMM. This South African cohort compared adolescents with or without latent tuberculosis against adults with active tuberculosis.

The ends were cut back, 1 base at V and 8 bases at J, with 8 bases in the middle. Germline loops: CDR1 SNHLY, CDR2 FYNNEI. The CDR3 has 12 residues. Profiling relied on immunoSEQ multiplex PCR, and the TCRdb table lists in-frame clones only, not all of them. The repertoire holds 40,000 to 45,000 clones, more than 90% seen once, with 7% to 9% in the top ten. The sequenced material came from PBMCs. The receptor comes from a donor between 10 and 29 years old with latent tuberculosis or without tuberculosis infection. This chain links TRBV2 with TRBJ1-2; the D is unclear. CDR3 region: CASSEDGRGYTF. For the CDR3, the DNA is TGTGCCAGCAGTGAAGATGGGAGGGGCTACACCTTC.